This T cell receptor beta chain was found in a study of shared clonotypes between healthy human individuals. General observations from the study: Large sequencing depth failed to make sorted-subset sequencing complete, rarefaction showed.

Data came from immunoSEQ multiplex PCR; TCRdb stores just in-frame clones and leaves some out. The repertoire holds about 1 million clones, with around 75% as singletons. Remarks on this clone: What it binds is unknown.

The clonotype was recovered from a man between 18 and 29 years old in good health. Input material: memory CD4+ T cells sorted from blood. Subset described: CD45RA-negative fraction.

The CDR3 reads CASSGQPNNEQFF. For the CDR3, the DNA is TGTGCCAGCAGTGGACAGCCAAACAATGAGCAGTTCTTC. The chain employs TRBV9 and TRBJ2-1; a weak D match, TRBD1 (6 bases). Trimming pared 5 bases from V and 5 bases from J, leaving 11 bases between. CDR1 and CDR2 (germline): SGDLS, YYNGEE. The CDR3 is 13 residues long.